This entry lists 11 T cell receptor beta chains sequenced from one sample in a study of CD8+ T cells in alopecia areata. After pooling, cutaneous lymph node cells were sorted with CD4, CD8alpha, NKG2D, NKG2ACE and other markers. TCR sequencing used cDNA made by reverse transcription of extracted RNA. The protocol was immunoSEQ multiplex PCR, while the TCRdb copy is restricted to in-frame clones and leaves out a portion. Reported are around 290,000 clones, none seen only once; the ten largest carry roughly 1.2%. Sequenced: CD4+ T cells sorted from a lymph node. The source is a C3H/HeJ mouse with alopecia areata. The strain bears MHC haplotype H2-k.

Note on this clone: Gene names are the mouse ones. Sequencing ends 4 residues short of the CDR3 end; the germline J gene provides the rest. Other nucleotide sequences from this sample produce the same CDR3. The rearrangement links TRBV13-2 to TRBJ1-1; no clear D gene. CDR3 length equals 12 residues. The germline CDR1 and CDR2 sequences are NNHNN and SYGAGS (reference sequence). Trimming shortened V by 2 bases and J by 1 base, and 3 bases separated the two germline ends. The CDR3 is CASGEGNTEVFF. The CDR3 bases that were read are TGTGCCAGCGGTGAAGGAAACACA.

About this clone: Gene names refer to mouse genes. The sequenced fragment ends 4 residues before the CDR3 boundary, so the rest is inferred from the germline J gene. Other DNA sequences in this sample translate to the same CDR3. The rearrangement joins TRBV17 to TRBJ2-1, with 9 bases matching TRBD2. CDR1 MNHDT and CDR2 YYDKIL come from the germline V gene. CDR3 length: 14 residues. V dropped 6 bases and J dropped 3; count of bases not matched to a gene: 3. The CDR3 here is CASRDWGIYAEQFF. The part of the CDR3 DNA that was read is TGTGCTAGCAGGGACTGGGGTATCTATGCT.

In its sample, this clone was seen a few times. Gene names and germline match the mouse. From the germline J gene comes the end of the CDR3, since the read stops 4 residues before it. Distinct nucleotide sequences in the sample also encode this CDR3. The V gene is TRBV14, the J gene TRBJ2-7, with TRBD1 matching over 9 bases. There are 14 residues in the CDR3. Per germline, CDR1 SGHDT and CDR2 FRDEAV. After removal of 5 bases from V and 1 base from J, the junction contained 4 bases not matched to a gene. The CDR3 here is CASSPGTGSYEQYF. CDR3 DNA (partial): TGTGCCAGCAGCCCCGGGACAGGGTCCTAT.

This clone was observed a few times. Here the gene names and germline are mouse. The part of the CDR3 DNA that was read is TGTGCCAGCAGTAGACAGGGGGCTGGCTAT. Amino acids: CASSRQGAGY. The full CDR3 protein reads CASSRQGAGYEQYF. V usage is TRBV19 and J usage is TRBJ2-7; 10 bases fit TRBD1. The read comes to an end 4 residues before the CDR3 does, leaving the germline J gene to fill in the end. This CDR3 spans 14 amino acids. CDR1 and CDR2 (germline): FNHDT, SITEND (reference sequence). V trimming: 3 bases; J trimming: 3 bases; junction bases outside the gene matches: 3.

A few counts support this clone. Each gene name is a mouse one. The read gets to within 4 residues of the CDR3 end, and the germline J gene fills in the rest. This chain joins TRBV13-2 and TRBJ2-5, with 7 bases matching TRBD2. V shed 3 bases, J shed 0 bases, and the junction held 1 base outside the gene matches. Per the germline V gene, CDR1 is NNHNN and CDR2 is SYGAGS (reference sequence). The CDR3 contains 14 residues. CDR3 amino acids: CASGGWGNQDTQYF. CDR3 DNA (partial): TGTGCCAGCGGTGGCTGGGGGAACCAAGAC.

Turning to this clone: Gene names are the mouse ones. The CDR3 end is not reached by the read, which stops 4 residues before it; the germline J gene fills it in. J is TRBJ2-1 and V is TRBV13-1, with 8 nucleotides matching TRBD2. Germline CDR1 is NSHNY and CDR2 is SYGAGN. The CDR3 sequence is 14 residues long. The CDR3 loop is CASSDEGGGAEQFF. The part of the CDR3 DNA that was read is TGTGCCAGCAGTGATGAGGGGGGGGGCGCT.

With regard to this clone: Gene names denote mouse genes. This sample includes further DNA sequences coding for the same CDR3. This CDR3 is CAWSLSTANSDYTF. The covered CDR3 bases are TGTGCCTGGAGTCTATCTACAGCAAACTCC. This rearrangement joins TRBV31 to TRBJ1-2; no definite D call. Coverage ceases 4 residues before the CDR3 finishes, and the germline J gene fills in the end. This CDR3 has 14 amino acids. The V gene's germline CDR1 is GKSSPN and CDR2 SITVG. Trimming stripped 0 bases from V and 0 bases from J, with 8 bases between.

Notes on this clone: Here the gene names and germline are mouse. The sample has other DNA sequences that encode this CDR3 too. Incomplete CDR3 DNA: TGTGCCAGCAGTCCCCCGGGACACGCAAACTCC. As protein: CASSPPGHANS. The whole CDR3 protein is CASSPPGHANSDYTF. The J gene is TRBJ1-2, the V gene TRBV19; D possibly corresponds to TRBD1 (6 bases). Coverage ceases 4 residues before the CDR3 finishes, and the germline J gene fills in the end. Germline-derived CDR1 and CDR2 are FNHDT and SITEND (reference sequence). This CDR3 has 15 amino acids. The germline V and J ends were trimmed by 4 bases and 0 bases, with 13 bases remaining between them.

This clone was counted only a few times. Each gene name is a mouse one. Read coverage stops 4 residues before the CDR3 terminus; the germline J gene supplies the remainder. The sample has other DNA sequences that encode this CDR3 too. J is TRBJ1-1 and V is TRBV1, with 9 positions matching TRBD1. Germline CDR1 is NSQYPW and CDR2 is LRSPGD (reference sequence). The CDR3 covers 13 residues. CDR3 bases read: TGCACCTGCAGTCCGGGACAGGGAACA. Its translation is CTCSPGQGT. The full CDR3 protein reads CTCSPGQGTEVFF.

In this sample, this clone turned up a few times. Mouse gene names apply. The read finishes 4 residues shy of the CDR3 end, and the germline J gene is used to complete it. V is TRBV13-1 and J is TRBJ2-7; TRBD1 matches 10 bases. The CDR3 runs 14 residues. The V gene's germline CDR1 is NSHNY and CDR2 SYGAGN. CDR3 bases read: TGTGCCAGCAAGGGGGGACAGGGGTTTTAT. This sequence encodes CASKGGQGFY. The CDR3 reads in full as CASKGGQGFYEQYF.

This clone was picked up a small number of times. The gene names here belong to mouse. Read sequence stops 4 residues before the CDR3 end, and the germline J gene provides the missing end. This chain uses TRBV19 with TRBJ2-1; TRBD1 is a possible D gene (7 bases). This CDR3 is 13 amino acids long. Looked up from germline, CDR1 is FNHDT and CDR2 is SITEND (reference sequence). The V end lost 6 bases, the J end lost 5 bases, and 12 bases lay between the germline ends. The part of the CDR3 DNA that was read is TGTGCCAGCAAGGGGGCGCGGGATGCT. Encoded protein: CASKGARDA. The whole CDR3 is CASKGARDAEQFF.